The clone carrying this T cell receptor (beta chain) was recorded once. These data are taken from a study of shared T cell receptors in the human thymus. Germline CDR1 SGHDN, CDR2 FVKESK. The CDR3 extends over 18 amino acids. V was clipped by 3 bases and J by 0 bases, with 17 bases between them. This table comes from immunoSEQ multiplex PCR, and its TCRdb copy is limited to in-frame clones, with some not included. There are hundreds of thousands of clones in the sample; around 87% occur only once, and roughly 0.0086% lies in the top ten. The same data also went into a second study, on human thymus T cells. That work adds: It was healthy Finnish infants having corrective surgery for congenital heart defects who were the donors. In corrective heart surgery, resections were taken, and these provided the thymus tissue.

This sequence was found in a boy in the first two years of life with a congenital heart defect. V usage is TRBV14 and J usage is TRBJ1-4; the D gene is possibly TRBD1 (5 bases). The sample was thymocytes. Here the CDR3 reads CASSQDPREVATNEKLFF. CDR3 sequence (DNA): TGTGCCAGCAGCCAGGACCCCAGGGAGGTCGCAACTAATGAAAAACTGTTTTTT.